This T cell receptor (beta chain) was recovered during a study of cytotoxic CD8 clonotypes in ibrutinib-treated CLL. At the level of the study: Investigators collected response samples after a median roughly 13 months of treatment, range 6 to 36. Mean per-sample yields comprised roughly 260,000 productive templates and 94,082 productive rearrangements. Study observations and caveats: Upon ibrutinib response clonality rose, and upon progression it fell back toward baseline.

Profiling relied on immunoSEQ multiplex PCR, and the TCRdb table lists in-frame clones only, not all of them. Altogether over 95,000 clones are present, 58% being singletons, with the ten largest covering about 40%. Details on this clone: Its antigen is unidentified.

The CDR3 is 16 amino acids. With V trimmed by 0 bases and J by 9 bases, 6 bases remained unmatched. The V gene's germline CDR1 is SGHTA and CDR2 FQGTGA. The receptor comes from a human donor with chronic lymphocytic leukemia. Sequencing used PBMCs, obtained after 24 months of ibrutinib treatment. V gene TRBV7-3 combines with J gene TRBJ1-6, with 9 bases matching TRBD1. For the CDR3, the DNA is TGTGCCAGCAGCTTAACCGGGACAGGGCAAAGTTCACCCCTCCACTTT. This codes for CASSLTGTGQSSPLHF.